This TCR beta chain came from a study of Graves' ophthalmopathy and Graves' hyperthyroidism. Study outcomes and limitations: In predicting ophthalmopathy progression, the model reached over 70% sensitivity and 72% to 80% specificity.

Regarding this clonotype: Its antigen is not known.

V dropped 6 bases and J dropped 5; count of bases not matched to a gene: 3. The CDR3 extends over 14 amino acids. Germline V CDR1 and CDR2: SNHLY, FYNNEI. RNA transcripts were the source from which TCR beta CDR3 regions were amplified. The library came from an HTBI-primed first-round RT-PCR and a second-round multiplex PCR. TCRdb reprocessed the multiplex PCR reads via MiXCR and lists one record per CDR3 protein. This sample has hundreds of thousands of distinct CDR3 sequences, with 20% to 25% found just once. This clonotype originated in a woman between 18 and 30 years old with stable Graves' hyperthyroidism. Some clones in this sample may be carry-over from other donors' samples. This rearrangement joins TRBV2 to TRBJ2-2, with 10 nucleotides matching TRBD1. Sequenced sample: peripheral blood. CDR3 sequence: CASRTGGGTGELFF. The CDR3 DNA reads as TGTGCCAGCAGGACAGGGGGCGGAACCGGGGAGCTGTTTTTT.